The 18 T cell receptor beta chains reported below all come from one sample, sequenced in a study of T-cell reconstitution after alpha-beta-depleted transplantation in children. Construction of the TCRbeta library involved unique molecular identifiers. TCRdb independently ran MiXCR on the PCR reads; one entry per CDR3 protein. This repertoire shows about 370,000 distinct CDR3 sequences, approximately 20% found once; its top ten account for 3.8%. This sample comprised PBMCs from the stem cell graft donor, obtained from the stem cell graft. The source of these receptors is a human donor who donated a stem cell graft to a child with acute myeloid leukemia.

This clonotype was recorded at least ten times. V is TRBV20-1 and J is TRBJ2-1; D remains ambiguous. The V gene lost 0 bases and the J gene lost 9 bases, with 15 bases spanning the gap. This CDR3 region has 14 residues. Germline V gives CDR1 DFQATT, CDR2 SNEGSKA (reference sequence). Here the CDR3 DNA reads TGCAGTGCTAGAGATTATCCAGACGGCGGTGAGCAGTTCTTC. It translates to CSARDYPDGGEQFF.

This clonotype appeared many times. Written as DNA, the CDR3 is TGCAGTGCTTACTCCCCGCTAGCGGACTCCAAAAACATTCAGTACTTC. Translation: CSAYSPLADSKNIQYF. The chain joins TRBV20-1 to TRBJ2-4, with 7 bases matching TRBD2. V was pared by 5 bases and J by 2 bases, with 12 bases of the junction left unmatched. The CDR3 is made up of 16 amino acids. Germline assignment: CDR1 DFQATT and CDR2 SNEGSKA (reference sequence).

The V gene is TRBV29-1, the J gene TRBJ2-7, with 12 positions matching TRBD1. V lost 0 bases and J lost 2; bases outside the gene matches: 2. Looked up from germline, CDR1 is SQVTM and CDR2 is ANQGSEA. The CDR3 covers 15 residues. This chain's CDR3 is CSVEDGTGGAYEQYF. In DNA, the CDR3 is TGCAGCGTTGAAGATGGGACAGGGGGCGCCTACGAGCAGTACTTC.

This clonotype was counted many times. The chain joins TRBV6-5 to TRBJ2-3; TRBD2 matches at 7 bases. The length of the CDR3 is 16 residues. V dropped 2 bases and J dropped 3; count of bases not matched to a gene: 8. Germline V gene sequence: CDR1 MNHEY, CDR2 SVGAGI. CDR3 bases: TGTGCCAGCAGTTACGTTGCGGGGGTTAGAACAGATACGCAGTATTTT. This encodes CASSYVAGVRTDTQYF.

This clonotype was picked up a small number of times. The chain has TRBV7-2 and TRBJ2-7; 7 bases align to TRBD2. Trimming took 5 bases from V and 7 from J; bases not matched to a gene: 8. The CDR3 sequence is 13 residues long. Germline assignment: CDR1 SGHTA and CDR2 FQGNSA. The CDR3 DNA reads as TGTGCCAGCAGCCTAATCCGACTAGCTGAGCAGTACTTC. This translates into CASSLIRLAEQYF.

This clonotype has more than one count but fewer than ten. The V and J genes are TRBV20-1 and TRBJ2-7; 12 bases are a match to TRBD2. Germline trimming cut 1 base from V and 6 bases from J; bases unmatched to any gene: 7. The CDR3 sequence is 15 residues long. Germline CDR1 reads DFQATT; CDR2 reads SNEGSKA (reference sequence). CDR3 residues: CSARGLTSGSGEQYF. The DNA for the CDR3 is TGCAGTGCTAGAGGATTGACTAGCGGGAGTGGCGAGCAGTACTTC.

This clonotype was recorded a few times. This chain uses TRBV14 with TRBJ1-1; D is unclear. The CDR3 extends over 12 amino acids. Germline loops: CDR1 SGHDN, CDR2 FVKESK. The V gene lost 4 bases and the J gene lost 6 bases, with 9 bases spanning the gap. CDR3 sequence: CASSPGSAEAFF. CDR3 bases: TGTGCCAGCAGCCCGGGAAGCGCTGAAGCTTTCTTT.

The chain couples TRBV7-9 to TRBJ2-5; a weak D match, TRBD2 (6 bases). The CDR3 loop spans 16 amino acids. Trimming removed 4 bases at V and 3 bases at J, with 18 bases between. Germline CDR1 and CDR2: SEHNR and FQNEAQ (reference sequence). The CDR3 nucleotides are TGTGCCAGCAGCTCGAACCTGGGACTGCGAGAAGAGACCCAGTACTTC. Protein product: CASSSNLGLREETQYF.

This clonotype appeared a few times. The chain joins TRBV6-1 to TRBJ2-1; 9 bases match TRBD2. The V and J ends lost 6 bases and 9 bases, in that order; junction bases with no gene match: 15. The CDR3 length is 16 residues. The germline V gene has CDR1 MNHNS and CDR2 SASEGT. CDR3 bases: TGTGCCAGCAGCCTCCTAGTAGCGGGAGAGGGGGTTGAGCAGTTCTTC. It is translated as CASSLLVAGEGVEQFF.

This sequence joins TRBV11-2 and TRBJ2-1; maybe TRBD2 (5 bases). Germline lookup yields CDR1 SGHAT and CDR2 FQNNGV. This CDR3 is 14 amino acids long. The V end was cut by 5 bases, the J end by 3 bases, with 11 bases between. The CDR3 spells CASSPIRGYNEQFF. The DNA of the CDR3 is TGTGCCAGCAGCCCGATCCGGGGCTACAATGAGCAGTTCTTC.

The DNA for the CDR3 is TGCAGTGCAGAGACAGGGGACGTAAGGGATGAGCAGTTCTTC. Encoded protein: CSAETGDVRDEQFF. This chain links TRBV20-1 with TRBJ2-1; 8 bases line up with TRBD1. Germline V gene data show CDR1 as DFQATT and CDR2 as SNEGSKA (reference sequence). The V gene end was trimmed by 6 bases and the J gene end by 8 bases; junction bases not matched to a gene: 12. The length of the CDR3 is 14 residues.

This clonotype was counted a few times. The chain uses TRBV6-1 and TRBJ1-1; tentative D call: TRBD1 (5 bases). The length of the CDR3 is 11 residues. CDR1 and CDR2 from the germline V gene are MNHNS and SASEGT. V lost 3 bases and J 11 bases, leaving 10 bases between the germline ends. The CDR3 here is CASSDWGEAFF. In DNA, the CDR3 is TGTGCCAGCAGTGATTGGGGCGAGGCTTTCTTT.

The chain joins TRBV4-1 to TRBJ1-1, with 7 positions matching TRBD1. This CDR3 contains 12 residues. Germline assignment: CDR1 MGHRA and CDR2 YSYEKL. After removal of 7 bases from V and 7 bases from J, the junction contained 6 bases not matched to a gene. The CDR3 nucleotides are TGCGCCAGCAAAGGGGGCCTCCTTGAAGCTTTCTTT. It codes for CASKGGLLEAFF.

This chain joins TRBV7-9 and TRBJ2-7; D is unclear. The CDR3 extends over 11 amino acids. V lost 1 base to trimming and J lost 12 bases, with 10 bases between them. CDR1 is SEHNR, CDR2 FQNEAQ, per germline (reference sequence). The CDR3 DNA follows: TGTGCCAGCAGCTTAGTACCCCCCGGGTACTTC. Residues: CASSLVPPGYF.

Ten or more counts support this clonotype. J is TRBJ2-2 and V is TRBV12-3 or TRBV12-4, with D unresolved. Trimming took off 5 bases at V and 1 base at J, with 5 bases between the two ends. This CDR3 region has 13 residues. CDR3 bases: TGTGCCAGCAGTCCCGGGAACACCGGGGAGCTGTTTTTT. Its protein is CASSPGNTGELFF.

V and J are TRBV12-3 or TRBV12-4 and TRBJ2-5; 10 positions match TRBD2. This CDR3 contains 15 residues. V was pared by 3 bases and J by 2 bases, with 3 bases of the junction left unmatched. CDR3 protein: CASSLTSGHQETQYF. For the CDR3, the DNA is TGTGCCAGCAGTTTGACTAGCGGGCATCAAGAGACCCAGTACTTC.

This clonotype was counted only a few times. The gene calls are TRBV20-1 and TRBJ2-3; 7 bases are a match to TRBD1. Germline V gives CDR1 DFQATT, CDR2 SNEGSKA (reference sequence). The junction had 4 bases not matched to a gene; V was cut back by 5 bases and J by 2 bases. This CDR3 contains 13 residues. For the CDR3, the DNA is TGCAGTGCTTTTCAGGGGGTCACAGATACGCAGTATTTT. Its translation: CSAFQGVTDTQYF.

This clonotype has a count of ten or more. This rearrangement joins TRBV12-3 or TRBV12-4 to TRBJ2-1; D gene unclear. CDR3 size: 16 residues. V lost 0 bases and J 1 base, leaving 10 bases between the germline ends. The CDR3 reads CASSLALSESYNEQFF. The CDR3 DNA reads TGTGCCAGCAGTTTAGCGCTCTCGGAATCCTACAATGAGCAGTTCTTC.